The rows below give T cell receptor beta chains drawn from one sample of a study of blood T cells in healthy people across ages. TCRdb re-analysed the 5' RACE reads in MiXCR, keeping a single row per CDR3 protein. The repertoire holds some 760,000 distinct CDR3 sequences, with around a quarter as singletons. The data also belong to a second study, concerning T cells of mothers and their children.

Material: blood. Receptors originate from a boy aged 5 to 17 in good health. CDR3s include the opening cysteine and the closing phenylalanine or tryptophan. D genes are given only for firm matches. Expanded clones are given a class, and other clones once, few, many or no size at all.

>TRBD1|few|TRBV7-2|TRBJ2-7
TGTGCCAGCAGCTTAGTGCCAGGGGGCTCCTACGAGCAGTACTTC
CASSLVPGGSYEQYF
>NA|few|TRBV20-1|TRBJ2-1
TGCAGTGCTAGCCCCGGGGTGGGGGACAATGAGCAGTTCTTC
CSASPGVGDNEQFF
>TRBD2|NA|TRBV3-1|TRBJ2-5
TGTGCCAGCAGCCAAGGACTAGCGGTCCTCCGGGAGACCCAGTACTTC
CASSQGLAVLRETQYF
>NA|NA|TRBV7-9|TRBJ2-3
TGTGCCAGCAGTTTTACCGGGACCGAATTGGGTACGCAGTATTTT
CASSFTGTELGTQYF
>NA|NA|TRBV28|TRBJ2-5
TGTGCCAGCACCCCCGTGGGGGCCCCCAATGGGACCCAGTACTTC
CASTPVGAPNGTQYF
>TRBD2|few|TRBV7-9|TRBJ2-1
TGTGCCAGCAGCCTGACTAGCGGGGGGTCTATTAATGAGCAGTTCTTC
CASSLTSGGSINEQFF
>TRBD2|NA|TRBV10-3|TRBJ2-1
TGTGCCATCAGCGGGGCTAGCGGAACCTACAATGAGCAGTTCTTC
CAISGASGTYNEQFF
>NA|NA|TRBV20-1|TRBJ2-1
TGCAGTGCTAGAGACCTTTTAGCGGTGAGCTCCTACAATGAGCAGTTCTTC
CSARDLLAVSSYNEQFF
>TRBD1|many|TRBV6-6|TRBJ1-4
TGTGCCAGTGGGGGGACAGATTTCGAAAAACTGTTTTTT
CASGGTDFEKLFF
>TRBD1|NA|TRBV5-1|TRBJ1-1
TGCGCCAGCAGCTTGGAGACAGGGGCGTATACTGAAGCTTTCTTT
CASSLETGAYTEAFF
>NA|NA|TRBV28|TRBJ2-2
TGTGCCAGCAGGGTATACACCGGGGAGCTGTTTTTT
CASRVYTGELFF
>NA|few|TRBV28|TRBJ1-2
TGTGCCAGCGGAACCTGGGAAGAGTATGGCTACACCTTC
CASGTWEEYGYTF
>NA|NA|TRBV20-1|TRBJ1-5
TGCAGTGCTAGTACTGGAGGGCCCCAGCATTTT
CSASTGGPQHF
>NA|many|TRBV25-1|TRBJ2-7
TGTGCCAGCAGTGACAGGGTTGGGTACGAGCAGTACTTC
CASSDRVGYEQYF
>TRBD1|once|TRBV20-1|TRBJ2-7
TGCAGTGCTGAACCCGGGACAGGGGTGGGTGGTTGGGACGAGCAGTACTTC
CSAEPGTGVGGWDEQYF
>NA|few|TRBV13|TRBJ2-5
TGTGCCAGCAGCTTTATTTGGGGCAAGCAAGAGACCCAGTACTTC
CASSFIWGKQETQYF